One sample yielded the 13 T cell receptor beta chains listed below, sequenced in a study of cytomegalovirus exposure and HLA in healthy donors. Sequencing was performed with immunoSEQ multiplex PCR; in TCRdb, only in-frame clones are kept and a portion is missing. Of about 84,000 clones detected, just over 90% appear once; the ten largest clones hold around 2.1%. The source material was PBMCs. Receptor source: a man younger than 45 in good health and CMV-seronegative.

CDR3 nucleotide sequence: TGCGCCAGCAGCTTGAGAACGACTAGCGGGTCCGGGGAGCTGTTTTTT. Its protein is CASSLRTTSGSGELFF. This sequence joins TRBV5-1 and TRBJ2-2; the match to TRBD2 covers 10 bases. With V trimmed by 1 base and J by 6 bases, 6 bases remained unmatched. The CDR3 consists of 16 residues. Germline V gives CDR1 SGHRS, CDR2 YFSETQ. The full variable domain, with the rest looked up from reference TRBV5-1 and TRBJ2-2, is KAGVTQTPRYLIKTRGQQVTLSCSPISGHRSVSWYQQTPGQGLQFLFEYFSETQRNKGNFPGRFSGRQFSNSRSEMNVSTLELGDSALYLCASSLRTTSGSGELFFGEGSRLTVL.

The chain links TRBV28 to TRBJ1-2; D is undetermined. V was clipped by 3 bases and J by 0 bases, with 11 bases between them. The CDR3 loop spans 15 amino acids. The germline gives CDR1 MDHEN, CDR2 SYDVKM. CDR3 coding DNA: TGTGCCAGCAGTTTCACGAGGTATACTAACTATGGCTACACCTTC. It encodes CASSFTRYTNYGYTF.

The chain's CDR3 is CASSSTRGNGGYTF. CDR3 bases: TGTGCCAGCAGCTCCACGCGGGGGAACGGAGGCTACACCTTC. The rearrangement joins TRBV7-6 to TRBJ1-2; a possible D gene is TRBD1 (5 bases). The CDR3 has 14 residues. From germline, CDR1 is SGHVS and CDR2 FNYEAQ. The V end lost 4 bases, the J end lost 8 bases, and 17 bases lay between the germline ends. The full variable domain, with the rest looked up from reference TRBV7-6 and TRBJ1-2, is GAGVSQSPRYKVTKRGQDVALRCDPISGHVSLYWYRQALGQGPEFLTYFNYEAQQDKSGLPNDRFSAERPEGSISTLTIQRTEQRDSAMYRCASSSTRGNGGYTFGSGTRLTVV.

This clone was seen only once. This chain connects TRBV7-9 to TRBJ1-4; D might be TRBD1 (6 bases). The CDR3 is 16 amino acids. Germline CDR1 is SEHNR and CDR2 is FQNEAQ (reference sequence). Trimming stripped 5 bases from V and 0 bases from J, with 13 bases between. The CDR3 DNA reads as TGTGCCAGCAGCCTAAGCAGACAGGCAACTAATGAAAAACTGTTTTTT. As protein: CASSLSRQATNEKLFF.

The CDR3 here is CASTEVVNTEAFF. The CDR3 DNA reads TGCGCCAGCACCGAAGTAGTTAACACTGAAGCTTTCTTT. V is TRBV10-2 and J is TRBJ1-1, with D hard to call. CDR1 is WSHSY and CDR2 is SAAADI in the germline V gene. Trimming took 7 bases from V and 2 from J, leaving 11 bases between them. This CDR3 spans 13 amino acids.

The chain has TRBV6-1 and TRBJ2-1, with 8 bases that match TRBD1. The CDR3 covers 16 residues. Looked up from germline, CDR1 is MNHNS and CDR2 is SASEGT. J was trimmed by 7 bases and V by 2 bases; bases with no gene match: 10. DNA of the CDR3: TGTGCCAGCAGTGAATTTCGAGGACAGGGTCGAAATGAGCAGTTCTTC. It specifies CASSEFRGQGRNEQFF.

The chain uses TRBV6-5 and TRBJ1-6, with a tentative D call TRBD1 (5 bases). Germline values: CDR1 MNHEY, CDR2 SVGAGI. This CDR3 region has 13 residues. Trimming took off 5 bases at V and 11 bases at J, with 13 bases between the two ends. The CDR3 here is CASSPGGRTPLHF. In nucleotides, the CDR3 is TGTGCCAGCAGTCCCGGGGGTCGGACACCCCTCCACTTT.

The J gene is TRBJ1-1, the V gene TRBV20-1; the D is unclear. Trimming cost V 1 base and J 7 bases, with 7 bases left between them. Germline CDR1 DFQATT, CDR2 SNEGSKA (reference sequence). The CDR3 contains 11 residues. The CDR3 loop is CSARVGVEAFF. Written as DNA, the CDR3 is TGCAGTGCTAGAGTGGGAGTTGAAGCTTTCTTT.

In its sample, this clone was seen once. The CDR3 DNA reads TGTGCCAGCAGTGATGGTAGCGGGGGCGTCAATGAGCAGTTCTTC. Protein sequence: CASSDGSGGVNEQFF. The rearrangement joins TRBV6-4 to TRBJ2-1; 9 bases line up with TRBD2. V dropped 3 bases and J dropped 6; count of bases not matched to a gene: 6. Germline loops: CDR1 MRHNA, CDR2 SNTAGT. CDR3 size: 15 residues.

The rearrangement uses TRBV25-1 and TRBJ1-6, with 8 bases aligning to TRBD1. CDR1 MGHDK and CDR2 SYGVNS come from the germline V gene. Trimming cost V 5 bases and J 9 bases; bases outside gene matches: 6. CDR3 size: 14 residues. For the CDR3, the DNA is TGTGCCAGCAGTCGACAGGGGTCTGGTTCACCCCTCCACTTT. Translated, it gives CASSRQGSGSPLHF.

The V and J genes are TRBV5-1 and TRBJ1-1; no firm D call. Trimming pared 0 bases from V and 1 base from J, leaving 7 bases between. The CDR3 contains 14 residues. The germline gives CDR1 SGHRS, CDR2 YFSETQ. The CDR3 sequence is CASSLAAGNTEAFF. DNA of the CDR3: TGCGCCAGCAGCTTGGCAGCGGGGAACACTGAAGCTTTCTTT.

The chain couples TRBV30 to TRBJ2-7; D might be TRBD2 (5 bases). CDR1 and CDR2 (germline): GTSNPN, SVGIG (reference sequence). The CDR3 extends over 12 amino acids. V shed 4 bases and J shed 1 base, with 8 bases lying between them. The CDR3 DNA sequence: TGTGCCTGGACGAGCGGTTCCTACGAGCAGTACTTC. Protein: CAWTSGSYEQYF.

The rearrangement joins TRBV6-1 to TRBJ2-3, with 8 bases that match TRBD2. The germline gives CDR1 MNHNS, CDR2 SASEGT. V gave up 6 bases and J gave up 2 bases; unmatched junction bases: 7. The length of the CDR3 is 15 residues. The CDR3 region is CASRSLAGTTDTQYF. CDR3 coding DNA: TGTGCCAGCAGGAGTTTAGCGGGGACCACAGATACGCAGTATTTT.